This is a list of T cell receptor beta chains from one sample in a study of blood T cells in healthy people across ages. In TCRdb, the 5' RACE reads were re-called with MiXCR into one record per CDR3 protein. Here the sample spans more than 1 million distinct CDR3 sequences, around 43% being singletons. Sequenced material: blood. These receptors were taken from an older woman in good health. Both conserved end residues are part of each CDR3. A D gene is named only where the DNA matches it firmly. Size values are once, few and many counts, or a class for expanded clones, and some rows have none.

CASSLRRAATNEQFF TGTGCCAGCAGCTTAAGGAGGGCAGCAACAAATGAGCAGTTCTTT TRBJ2-1 TRBV7-3 NA NA
CSARDARRAYEQYF TGCAGTGCTAGAGATGCGCGGAGGGCCTACGAGCAGTACTTC TRBJ2-7 TRBV20-1 NA NA
CASSLGTGPPGDEQYF TGTGCCAGCAGCTTAGGGACAGGCCCCCCGGGGGACGAGCAGTACTTC TRBJ2-7 TRBV7-9 NA NA
CASSPQGRAETQYF TGTGCCAGCAGCCCACAGGGACGGGCAGAGACCCAGTACTTC TRBJ2-5 TRBV27 NA NA
CASSLGLAGVLVEQFF TGTGCCAGCAGTTTAGGACTAGCGGGAGTTTTGGTTGAGCAGTTCTTC TRBJ2-1 TRBV12-3/TRBV12-4 TRBD2 few
CASSLNNRRWPYNEQFF TGTGCCAGCAGCTTGAATAATCGGAGGTGGCCCTACAATGAGCAGTTCTTC TRBJ2-1 TRBV11-2 NA few
CAISQQSTDTQYF TGTGCCATCAGTCAACAGTCCACAGATACGCAGTATTTT TRBJ2-3 TRBV10-3 NA few
CASSQEMGGRDEQYF TGCGCCAGCAGCCAAGAGATGGGCGGGAGGGACGAGCAGTACTTC TRBJ2-7 TRBV4-1 TRBD2 NA
CASRLQEGSYNEQFF TGCGCCAGCCGCCTACAGGAGGGGTCCTACAATGAGCAGTTCTTC TRBJ2-1 TRBV5-1 NA few
CASSLGGVAGVVDEQYF TGTGCCAGCAGTTTAGGAGGTGTGGCGGGAGTTGTAGATGAGCAGTACTTC TRBJ2-7 TRBV27 TRBD2 few
CAISESKGQEETQYF TGTGCCATCAGTGAGTCGAAAGGACAGGAGGAGACCCAGTACTTC TRBJ2-5 TRBV10-3 TRBD1 few
CASSQPTSGSYEQYF TGCGCCAGCAGCCAACCGACTAGCGGGAGCTACGAGCAGTACTTC TRBJ2-7 TRBV4-1 TRBD2 few
CASSVSESEQFF TGTGCCAGCAGCGTTAGCGAGAGTGAGCAGTTCTTC TRBJ2-1 TRBV9 NA few
CASSTDCYEQYF TGTGCCAGCAGCACAGACTGTTACGAGCAGTACTTC TRBJ2-7 TRBV6-2/TRBV6-3 NA once
CASSLGGSREKLFF TGTGCCAGCAGTTTAGGGGGATCTAGGGAAAAACTGTTTTTT TRBJ1-4 TRBV28 NA NA
CASSLLGRVEDTQYF TGTGCCAGCAGTTTATTGGGCAGGGTGGAAGATACGCAGTATTTT TRBJ2-3 TRBV27 NA NA
CASRSYTDTQYF TGTGCCAGCAGGAGTTACACAGATACGCAGTATTTT TRBJ2-3 TRBV25-1 NA NA
CASSQDQLAGEPETQYF TGCGCCAGCAGCCAAGATCAACTAGCGGGAGAGCCAGAGACCCAGTACTTC TRBJ2-5 TRBV4-1 TRBD2 few
CSARRGDGLWQPQHF TGCAGTGCTAGGAGGGGAGATGGGCTATGGCAGCCCCAGCATTTT TRBJ1-5 TRBV20-1 NA few
CSASGRGREGADTQYF TGCAGTGCTAGTGGGAGGGGGAGGGAAGGAGCAGATACGCAGTATTTT TRBJ2-3 TRBV20-1 NA NA
CASTGRDRGNQPQHF TGTGCCAGCACCGGAAGGGACAGGGGGAATCAGCCCCAGCATTTT TRBJ1-5 TRBV2 TRBD1 once
CSARDPTGPVYYTF TGCAGTGCTAGAGATCCCACAGGACCTGTCTACTACACCTTC TRBJ1-2 TRBV20-1 NA few
CASSLGKDTLSGYTF TGTGCCAGCAGCTTGGGGAAAGACACGCTAAGTGGGTACACCTTC TRBJ1-2 TRBV11-3 NA few
CSASTLGHGIGGYTF TGCAGTGCTAGTACCCTGGGACACGGGATTGGAGGCTACACCTTC TRBJ1-2 TRBV20-1 NA NA
CASSSSWTSAYNEQFF TGTGCCAGCAGCTCCTCCTGGACTAGCGCTTACAATGAGCAGTTCTTC TRBJ2-1 TRBV7-9 TRBD2 few
CASGISLANEQFF TGTGCCAGCGGCATCTCGTTAGCGAATGAGCAGTTCTTC TRBJ2-1 TRBV27 NA many